The 25 T cell receptor beta chains listed next were all sequenced from one sample in a study of tumor-infiltrating lymphocytes in localized non-small cell lung cancer. This table comes from immunoSEQ multiplex PCR, and its TCRdb copy is limited to in-frame clones, with some not included. The sample contains about 4,000 clones, about 59% of which appear only once. The material sequenced was uninvolved lung tissue not adjacent to the tumor. These receptors were collected from a human donor with non-small cell lung cancer.

As for this clone: Additional DNA sequences in this sample encode the identical CDR3. The chain joins TRBV6-5 to TRBJ1-1; the match to TRBD1 covers 11 bases. V lost 2 bases, J lost 5 bases, and 7 bases stayed unmatched. Germline-derived CDR1 and CDR2 are MNHEY and SVGAGI. The CDR3 totals 16 residues. The CDR3 sequence: CASSYGGDRGRTEAFF. The DNA of the CDR3 is TGTGCCAGCAGTTACGGTGGGGACAGGGGGAGAACTGAAGCTTTCTTT.

This clone was counted between two and nine times. The chain joins TRBV19 to TRBJ1-2, with 8 nucleotides matching TRBD1. CDR1 and CDR2 from the germline V gene are LNHDA and SQIVND (reference sequence). There are 13 residues in the CDR3. The junction had 5 bases not matched to a gene; V was cut back by 7 bases and J by 4 bases. CDR3 coding DNA: TGTGCCAGTACCATGGGACAGGTCTATGGCTACACCTTC. Protein: CASTMGQVYGYTF.

The genes are TRBV5-4 and TRBJ2-2, with TRBD2 matching over 11 bases. The V segment lost 4 bases and the J segment 1 base; nucleotides outside the gene matches: 12. The CDR3 totals 19 residues. Per the germline V gene, CDR1 is SGHNT and CDR2 is YYREEE (reference sequence). The CDR3 DNA follows: TGTGCCAGCAGCCCCATCCAGGGGCTAGCGGGGGGGAACACCGGGGAGCTGTTTTTT. The encoded protein is CASSPIQGLAGGNTGELFF.

V and J are TRBV6-4 and TRBJ2-3, with 10 nucleotides matching TRBD2. The CDR3 runs to 14 residues. CDR1 and CDR2 (germline): MRHNA, SNTAGT. The V and J ends lost 6 bases and 3 bases, in that order; junction bases with no gene match: 3. Written as DNA, the CDR3 is TGTGCCAGCAGCCTAGCGGGGGAGACAGATACGCAGTATTTT. Translated, it gives CASSLAGETDTQYF.

This clone qualifies as medium-sized. The chain joins TRBV27 to TRBJ2-1; D remains ambiguous. V dropped 6 bases and J dropped 6 bases, with 6 bases sitting between them. Germline lookup yields CDR1 MNHEY and CDR2 SMNVEV (reference sequence). CDR3 length: 11 amino acids. The CDR3 sequence is CASRFINEQFF. CDR3 coding DNA: TGTGCCAGCAGGTTTATCAATGAGCAGTTCTTC.

The chain employs TRBV5-4 and TRBJ2-1, with 7 bases that match TRBD1. The germline gives CDR1 SGHNT, CDR2 YYREEE (reference sequence). CDR3 length: 16 amino acids. J gave up 9 bases and V 2 bases, and 14 bases lay outside the gene matches. The CDR3 is CASSFPRDSIAGEQFF. As DNA, the CDR3 is TGTGCCAGCAGCTTCCCTCGGGACAGTATAGCCGGTGAGCAGTTCTTC.

The rearrangement uses TRBV10-3 and TRBJ2-7, with D tentatively TRBD2 (5 bases). V gave up 3 bases and J gave up 5 bases, with 14 bases separating them. The CDR3 spans 14 residues. Germline CDR1 reads ENHRY; CDR2 reads SYGVKD. The CDR3 bases are TGTGCCATCAGTGACGGACGGGATAGGAACGAGCAGTACTTC. This sequence encodes CAISDGRDRNEQYF.

V is TRBV7-9 and J is TRBJ2-7; TRBD2 aligns across 7 bases. Per germline, CDR1 SEHNR and CDR2 FQNEAQ (reference sequence). The V gene end was trimmed by 5 bases and the J gene end by 7 bases; junction bases not matched to a gene: 5. This CDR3 has 12 residues. CDR3 loop: CASSDAGGEQYF. The CDR3 DNA reads as TGTGCCAGCAGCGATGCCGGGGGGGAGCAGTACTTC.

This chain uses TRBV7-3 with TRBJ2-7, with D possibly being TRBD1 or TRBD2 (5 bases each). The CDR3 length is 17 residues. Trimming stripped 2 bases from V and 4 bases from J, with 21 bases between. The V gene's germline CDR1 is SGHTA and CDR2 FQGTGA. The CDR3 here is CASSLVPSRDLPYEQYF. The CDR3 region has the DNA TGTGCCAGCAGCTTAGTACCGTCCCGGGACCTTCCTTACGAGCAGTACTTC. Combining the CDR3 with reference TRBV7-3 and TRBJ2-7 gives the whole variable domain GAGVSQTPSNKVTEKGKYVELRCDPISGHTALYWYRQSLGQGPEFLIYFQGTGAADDSGLPNDRFFAVRPEGSVSTLKIQRTERGDSAVYLCASSLVPSRDLPYEQYFGPGTRLTVT.

The genes are TRBV11-2 and TRBJ1-1, with D tentatively TRBD1 (5 bases). Germline V CDR1 and CDR2: SGHAT, FQNNGV. Trimming stripped 4 bases from V and 4 bases from J, with 13 bases between. The CDR3 sequence is 14 residues long. DNA for the CDR3: TGTGCCAGCAGCTCATTTGTTGGGGGCACTGAAGCTTTCTTT. Residues: CASSSFVGGTEAFF.

This clone came up a few times. This chain links TRBV7-9 with TRBJ1-1; the match to TRBD1 covers 7 bases. V lost 4 bases and J lost 2; bases outside the gene matches: 4. This CDR3 contains 14 residues. Germline CDR1 and CDR2: SEHNR and FQNEAQ (reference sequence). The CDR3 loop reads CASSSDRRNTEAFF. CDR3 coding DNA: TGTGCCAGCAGCTCGGACAGGAGAAACACTGAAGCTTTCTTT.

This chain joins TRBV4-2 and TRBJ2-1; no reliable D call. The CDR3 extends over 12 amino acids. V lost 0 bases, J lost 7 bases, and 4 bases lay in between. Germline V CDR1 and CDR2: LGHNA, YNFKEQ. CDR3 nucleotides: TGTGCCAGCAGCCAAGAAAGGAATGAGCAGTTCTTC. As protein: CASSQERNEQFF.

This clone has only a few counts. The chain joins TRBV15 to TRBJ2-1; D call uncertain. This CDR3 contains 15 residues. The V gene lost 0 bases and the J gene lost 2 bases, with 8 bases spanning the gap. CDR1 LNHNV and CDR2 YYDKDF come from the germline V gene (reference sequence). The CDR3 protein is CATSRDRFPYNEQFF. CDR3 bases: TGTGCCACCAGCAGAGACAGGTTTCCCTACAATGAGCAGTTCTTC. Full variable domain (missing parts from reference TRBV15 and TRBJ2-1): DAMVIQNPRYQVTQFGKPVTLSCSQTLNHNVMYWYQQKSSQAPKLLFHYYDKDFNNEADTPDNFQSRRPNTSFCFLDIRSPGLGDTAMYLCATSRDRFPYNEQFFGPGTRLTVL.

The J gene is TRBJ2-5, the V gene TRBV10-3; 11 nucleotides agree with TRBD1. This CDR3 is built from 12 residues. Germline lookup yields CDR1 ENHRY and CDR2 SYGVKD. V trimming: 7 bases; J trimming: 7 bases; junction bases outside the gene matches: 2. The CDR3 coding sequence is TGTGCCATCAAAGGGACAGGGGGGACCCAGTACTTC. Translation: CAIKGTGGTQYF.

The chain links TRBV19 to TRBJ2-7; 10 positions agree with TRBD1. CDR1 is LNHDA, CDR2 SQIVND, per germline (reference sequence). The ends lost 6 bases at V and 6 bases at J; junction bases unmatched: 17. CDR3 size: 17 residues. CDR3 sequence: CASRRAGTGVLSGEQYF. The CDR3 bases are TGTGCCAGTAGAAGGGCCGGGACAGGGGTTTTGTCTGGCGAGCAGTACTTC.

V and J are TRBV4-2 and TRBJ1-2, with unresolved D. Per germline, CDR1 LGHNA and CDR2 YNFKEQ. V gave up 0 bases and J gave up 8 bases, with 13 bases separating them. CDR3 length: 14 residues. The CDR3 DNA reads as TGTGCCAGCAGCCAAGACCGCCCAGGAAACGGCTACACCTTC. This codes for CASSQDRPGNGYTF.

CDR3 sequence reads: CAISRMDYNEQFF. CDR3 in DNA: TGTGCCATCAGCCGGATGGATTACAATGAGCAGTTCTTC. This sequence joins TRBV10-3 and TRBJ2-1; D remains unclear. The CDR3 covers 13 residues. Germline V gives CDR1 ENHRY, CDR2 SYGVKD. The ends were cut back, 6 bases at V and 4 bases at J, with 10 bases in the middle.

V and J are TRBV6-5 and TRBJ1-5; tentative D call: TRBD1 (6 bases). Trimming took 6 bases from V and 1 from J, leaving 13 bases between them. In germline, CDR1 is MNHEY, CDR2 SVGAGI. The CDR3 has 15 amino acids. The DNA for the CDR3 is TGTGCCAGCAGGATTGACAGGACAAGCAATCAGCCCCAGCATTTT. Translation gives CASRIDRTSNQPQHF.

The V gene is TRBV28, the J gene TRBJ1-2; a weak D match, TRBD1 (6 bases). The CDR3 extends over 12 amino acids. Trimming removed 8 bases at V and 5 bases at J, with 12 bases between. Germline lookup yields CDR1 MDHEN and CDR2 SYDVKM. The DNA of the CDR3 is TGTGCCAGCGTGACAGGTCTTTATGGCTACACCTTC. As protein: CASVTGLYGYTF.

This clone was observed a handful of times. This chain links TRBV7-3 with TRBJ2-1, with 12 positions matching TRBD2. The CDR3 is 15 amino acids. Germline values: CDR1 SGHTA, CDR2 FQGTGA. The J segment lost 2 bases and the V segment lost 6 bases, leaving 2 bases of the junction unmatched. The CDR3 bases are TGTGCCAGCAGACTAGCGGGGGGCCCCTACAATGAGCAGTTCTTC. As protein: CASRLAGGPYNEQFF.

The chain combines TRBV6-6 with TRBJ2-7; D possibly corresponds to TRBD1 (5 bases). V lost 5 bases and J 5 bases, leaving 10 bases between the germline ends. The CDR3 loop spans 12 amino acids. The germline V gene encodes CDR1 MNHNY and CDR2 SVGAGI (reference sequence). CDR3 loop: CASSLQGNEQYF. DNA for the CDR3: TGTGCCAGCAGTCTCCAGGGAAACGAGCAGTACTTC.

This chain connects TRBV28 to TRBJ2-7, with TRBD2 matching 7 bases. V lost 6 bases to trimming and J lost 4 bases; unmatched junction nucleotides: 9. The CDR3 covers 14 residues. Per germline, CDR1 MDHEN and CDR2 SYDVKM. In DNA, the CDR3 is TGTGCCAGCAGCCCACCTACGCGGGGGTACGAGCAGTACTTC. Amino acids: CASSPPTRGYEQYF.

The genes are TRBV12-2 and TRBJ2-1; the table's D call TRBD2 went unverified against the DNA. TRBV12-2 is annotated as a pseudogene. This CDR3 has 14 amino acids. CDR3 nucleotide sequence: TGTGCAAGTCGCTTAGCGGGGGGCTACAATGAGCAGTTCTTC. Translated: CASRLAGGYNEQFF.

The gene calls are TRBV2 and TRBJ2-3; 7 bases are a match to TRBD1. The germline V gene encodes CDR1 SNHLY and CDR2 FYNNEI. Germline trimming cut 1 base from V and 1 base from J; bases unmatched to any gene: 8. This CDR3 comprises 17 residues. The CDR3 DNA reads TGTGCCAGCAGTGAAGTCAGACAGGGAAAGGGCACAGATACGCAGTATTTT. This translates into CASSEVRQGKGTDTQYF.

This clone is large within its sample. The J gene is TRBJ1-6, the V gene TRBV19, with D unresolved. The germline V gene encodes CDR1 LNHDA and CDR2 SQIVND (reference sequence). With 6 bases removed from V and 9 bases from J, the gap between germline ends came to 9 bases. The CDR3 sequence is 12 residues long. CDR3: CASSGVPSPLHF. The CDR3 DNA reads TGTGCCAGTAGCGGCGTTCCTTCACCCCTCCACTTT.